What follows are 30 T cell receptor beta chains derived from one specimen sequenced in a study of cytomegalovirus exposure and HLA in healthy donors. The method was immunoSEQ multiplex PCR; TCRdb's version includes in-frame clones alone and lacks a portion of them. Altogether under 350,000 clones are present, about 86% being singletons, with the ten largest covering less than 1.2%. The sample comprised PBMCs. These receptors came from a woman under 30 in good health and CMV-seronegative.

The rearrangement uses TRBV7-9 and TRBJ1-1, with TRBD1 as a possible D gene (6 bases). CDR1 is SEHNR, CDR2 FQNEAQ, per germline (reference sequence). The length of the CDR3 is 15 residues. V lost 5 bases, J lost 0 bases, and 13 bases lay in between. CDR3 DNA sequence: TGTGCCAGCAGCGCCAGACAGGTGTTGAACACTGAAGCTTTCTTT. Its protein is CASSARQVLNTEAFF.

V gene TRBV10-3 combines with J gene TRBJ1-2, with D uncertain. The CDR3 loop spans 15 amino acids. Germline assignment: CDR1 ENHRY and CDR2 SYGVKD. Between the trimmed V and J ends, which lost 2 bases and 6 bases, there was a span of 16 bases. The CDR3 nucleotides read TGTGCCATCAGTGAGAGATGGGCCGCGAGCCATGGCTACACCTTC. This gives the protein CAISERWAASHGYTF.

The chain links TRBV6-5 to TRBJ2-7; D not resolved. This CDR3 contains 12 residues. V was shortened by 5 bases and J by 2 bases, with 7 bases between the two germline ends. Germline loops: CDR1 MNHEY, CDR2 SVGAGI. In nucleotides, the CDR3 is TGTGCCAGCAGTGACGACACCTACGAGCAGTACTTC. It specifies CASSDDTYEQYF.

This clone was seen only a few times. The chain carries TRBV7-2 and TRBJ1-3, with unresolved D. CDR1 is SGHTA, CDR2 FQGNSA, per germline. The CDR3 extends over 16 amino acids. V lost 3 bases to trimming and J lost 0 bases, with 12 bases between them. CDR3 protein: CASSLVHDSSGNTIYF. CDR3 bases: TGTGCCAGCAGCTTGGTTCACGATAGCTCTGGAAACACCATATATTTT. Combining the CDR3 with reference TRBV7-2 and TRBJ1-3 gives the whole variable domain GAGVSQSPSNKVTEKGKDVELRCDPISGHTALYWYRQSLGQGLEFLIYFQGNSAPDKSGLPSDRFSAERTGGSVSTLTIQRTQQEDSAVYLCASSLVHDSSGNTIYFGEGSWLTVV.

This rearrangement joins TRBV11-3 to TRBJ1-2; D may be TRBD1 (5 bases). In germline, CDR1 is SGHNT, CDR2 YENEEA. V lost 5 bases to trimming and J lost 7 bases, with 11 bases between them. The CDR3 totals 12 residues. CDR3 in amino acids: CASSLSRGGYTF. The CDR3 DNA sequence: TGTGCCAGCAGCCTATCTAGGGGTGGCTACACCTTC.

The rearrangement links TRBV5-6 to TRBJ1-2, with 9 bases matching TRBD1. The CDR3 is 16 amino acids. The V segment lost 2 bases and the J segment 1 base; nucleotides outside the gene matches: 6. Germline V lookup: CDR1 SGHDT, CDR2 YYEEEE. The CDR3 loop reads CASSFQDRGDNYGYTF. In DNA, the CDR3 is TGTGCCAGCAGCTTCCAGGACAGGGGAGATAACTATGGCTACACCTTC.

The chain couples TRBV5-1 to TRBJ2-1, with D perhaps matching TRBD1 (6 bases). This CDR3 comprises 14 residues. V lost 0 bases, J lost 4 bases, and 8 bases lay in between. Per germline, CDR1 SGHRS and CDR2 YFSETQ. CDR3 in DNA: TGCGCCAGCAGCTTGGGACAGGTTTACAATGAGCAGTTCTTC. Protein: CASSLGQVYNEQFF.

The genes are TRBV27 and TRBJ1-2; TRBD1 might be the D (5 bases). Germline V gene sequence: CDR1 MNHEY, CDR2 SMNVEV (reference sequence). V lost 6 bases to trimming and J lost 5 bases, with 16 bases between them. The CDR3 extends over 14 amino acids. CDR3 amino acids: CASRKSHGGYGYTF. The CDR3 region has the DNA TGTGCCAGCAGAAAGTCCCACGGGGGTTATGGCTACACCTTC.

The chain uses TRBV5-1 and TRBJ1-2, with D possibly being TRBD1 (6 bases). CDR1 is SGHRS, CDR2 YFSETQ, per germline. V shed 4 bases and J shed 3 bases, with 13 bases lying between them. The CDR3 spans 14 residues. CDR3 nucleotide sequence: TGCGCCAGCAGCGAACAGGGTGGAGACTATGGCTACACCTTC. Translated: CASSEQGGDYGYTF.

This clone has more than one count but fewer than ten. This chain connects TRBV7-9 to TRBJ2-2; 9 nucleotides align to TRBD1. The germline CDR1 and CDR2 sequences are SEHNR and FQNEAQ (reference sequence). J was trimmed by 4 bases and V by 3 bases; bases with no gene match: 6. CDR3 size: 16 residues. The CDR3 region is CASSFNRGQATGELFF. CDR3 coding DNA: TGTGCCAGCAGCTTCAACAGGGGGCAGGCCACCGGGGAGCTGTTTTTT. Based on the CDR3 plus reference TRBV7-9 and TRBJ2-2, the full variable domain is DTGVSQNPRHKITKRGQNVTFRCDPISEHNRLYWYRQTLGQGPEFLTYFQNEAQLEKSRLLSDRFSAERPKGSFSTLEIQRTEQGDSAMYLCASSFNRGQATGELFFGEGSRLTVL.

This clone has more than one count but fewer than ten. The chain is built from TRBV4-1 and TRBJ1-1; no definite D call. V was trimmed by 7 bases and J by 2 bases, leaving 17 bases between them. Per the germline V gene, CDR1 is MGHRA and CDR2 is YSYEKL. CDR3 length equals 15 residues. The DNA for the CDR3 is TGCGCCAGCACCACTGGAGGCACTCGTAACACTGAAGCTTTCTTT. Encoded protein: CASTTGGTRNTEAFF.

This clone was detected a few times. This sequence joins TRBV28 and TRBJ2-7, with no clear D. The V end was cut by 6 bases, the J end by 3 bases, with 15 bases between. The CDR3 is made up of 14 amino acids. The V gene's germline CDR1 is MDHEN and CDR2 SYDVKM. CDR3: CASRGFQGSYEQYF. The CDR3 region has the DNA TGTGCCAGCAGGGGCTTTCAAGGCAGCTACGAGCAGTACTTC.

The chain joins TRBV19 to TRBJ2-1; TRBD1 aligns across 8 bases. The CDR3 loop spans 16 amino acids. Looked up from germline, CDR1 is LNHDA and CDR2 is SQIVND (reference sequence). The V and J ends lost 4 bases and 0 bases, in that order; junction bases with no gene match: 5. CDR3 residues: CASSTGTGRSYNEQFF. The CDR3 DNA reads TGTGCCAGTAGTACCGGGACAGGCCGCTCCTACAATGAGCAGTTCTTC.

The V gene is TRBV11-1, the J gene TRBJ2-5; 8 positions match TRBD1. V lost 3 bases and J lost 7; bases outside the gene matches: 10. The CDR3 covers 15 residues. Germline V lookup: CDR1 SGHAT, CDR2 FQDESV (reference sequence). In DNA form, the CDR3 reads TGTGCCAGCAGCTTGCTTGGACAGGGTCCGGGGACCCAGTACTTC. This codes for CASSLLGQGPGTQYF.

The CDR3 nucleotides read TGTGCCAGCAGCGTAGGTGGGACTAGCGGCTACGAGCAGTACTTC. Protein: CASSVGGTSGYEQYF. The J gene is TRBJ2-7, the V gene TRBV9, with 11 nucleotides matching TRBD2. CDR3 length equals 15 residues. Germline CDR1 SGDLS, CDR2 YYNGEE. Trimming cost V 0 bases and J 3 bases; bases outside gene matches: 2.

V gene TRBV25-1 combines with J gene TRBJ2-7; TRBD2 agrees at 13 bases. The CDR3 is 16 amino acids. V shed 1 base and J 3 bases; nucleotides not matched to a gene: 3. The germline V gene encodes CDR1 MGHDK and CDR2 SYGVNS. CDR3 region: CASSESRTSGGYEQYF. The DNA for the CDR3 is TGTGCCAGCAGTGAATCCCGGACTAGCGGGGGCTACGAGCAGTACTTC.

The chain uses TRBV5-6 and TRBJ2-5; 8 nucleotides line up with TRBD1. Trimming removed 4 bases from V and 9 bases from J; junction bases left unmatched: 8. Germline V gives CDR1 SGHDT, CDR2 YYEEEE. The CDR3 consists of 13 residues. The CDR3 loop is CASSPGQDLAQYF. In DNA form, the CDR3 reads TGTGCCAGCAGCCCGGGACAGGATCTCGCCCAGTACTTC.

The genes are TRBV28 and TRBJ1-5; no definite D call. V lost 5 bases, J lost 0 bases, and 17 bases lay in between. The CDR3 spans 17 residues. The germline CDR1 and CDR2 sequences are MDHEN and SYDVKM. The CDR3 loop is CASSKGLRGPSNQPQHF. CDR3 in DNA: TGTGCCAGCAGTAAAGGACTGAGAGGCCCTAGCAATCAGCCCCAGCATTTT.

This chain links TRBV27 with TRBJ1-4; 7 bases agree with TRBD1. Germline V gene data show CDR1 as MNHEY and CDR2 as SMNVEV (reference sequence). With 5 bases clipped from V and 8 bases from J, the junction kept 11 bases outside the gene matches. This CDR3 is built from 15 residues. The CDR3 nucleotides are TGTGCCAGCAGTCCGCCGACAGGGCCCAGAGAAAAACTGTTTTTT. Residues: CASSPPTGPREKLFF.

The V gene is TRBV7-9, the J gene TRBJ1-5; TRBD1 aligns across 10 bases. After removal of 5 bases from V and 4 bases from J, the junction contained 2 bases not matched to a gene. The germline V gene encodes CDR1 SEHNR and CDR2 FQNEAQ (reference sequence). This CDR3 is built from 14 residues. CDR3 amino acids: CASSPGQGNQPQHF. As DNA, the CDR3 is TGTGCCAGCAGCCCGGGACAGGGGAATCAGCCCCAGCATTTT.

This clone was picked up one time. V is TRBV28 and J is TRBJ1-2, with 8 positions matching TRBD1. V lost 6 bases, J lost 5 bases, and 11 bases stayed unmatched. CDR1 is MDHEN, CDR2 SYDVKM, per germline. This CDR3 spans 15 amino acids. CDR3 nucleotides: TGTGCCAGCAGAGATGCCTCAGGGGGCGGGTATGGCTACACCTTC. The encoded protein is CASRDASGGGYGYTF.

This sequence joins TRBV6-4 and TRBJ1-6; 8 nucleotides agree with TRBD1. In germline, CDR1 is MRHNA, CDR2 SNTAGT. V lost 6 bases to trimming and J lost 5 bases; unmatched junction nucleotides: 3. The CDR3 extends over 14 amino acids. CDR3 coding DNA: TGTGCCAGCAGGACGGACAGGGATAATTCACCCCTCCACTTT. Translating it yields CASRTDRDNSPLHF.

CDR3 amino acids: CASSPFAGTYEQYF. CDR3 sequence (DNA): TGTGCCAGCAGCCCCTTCGCAGGGACCTACGAGCAGTACTTC. The J gene is TRBJ2-7, the V gene TRBV7-7; D may be TRBD1 (5 bases). The CDR3 extends over 14 amino acids. V dropped 5 bases and J dropped 2 bases, with 13 bases sitting between them. CDR1 and CDR2 from the germline V gene are SSHAT and FNYEAQ (reference sequence).

The rearrangement joins TRBV4-3 to TRBJ1-6; D not certain. The V gene's germline CDR1 is LGHNA and CDR2 YSLEER. The CDR3 covers 15 residues. The V end lost 0 bases, the J end lost 9 bases, and 12 bases lay between the germline ends. The CDR3 nucleotides read TGCGCCAGCAGCCAAGAGAAGACTGTGTTTTCACCCCTCCACTTT. It yields the protein CASSQEKTVFSPLHF.

The rearrangement uses TRBV7-9 and TRBJ2-5, with 8 bases lining up with TRBD2. The CDR3 is 14 residues long. The V gene end was trimmed by 7 bases and the J gene end by 1 base; junction bases not matched to a gene: 5. The germline V gene has CDR1 SEHNR and CDR2 FQNEAQ (reference sequence). CDR3 DNA sequence: TGTGCCAGCACCGTAAGCGGGGGCCAAGAGACCCAGTACTTC. It translates to CASTVSGGQETQYF.

J is TRBJ2-7 and V is TRBV6-1; 7 positions match TRBD1. The ends lost 4 bases at V and 4 bases at J; junction bases unmatched: 10. Germline V lookup: CDR1 MNHNS, CDR2 SASEGT. The CDR3 is 15 amino acids. DNA of the CDR3: TGTGCCAGCAGTGTTCGACAGGGTCTCAATTACGAGCAGTACTTC. Translation gives CASSVRQGLNYEQYF.

The chain couples TRBV4-1 to TRBJ2-7; TRBD1 matches at 8 bases. The CDR3 sequence is 17 residues long. Germline V gene sequence: CDR1 MGHRA, CDR2 YSYEKL. The ends lost 1 base at V and 4 bases at J; junction bases unmatched: 12. CDR3 protein: CASSQVGLGRGQYEQYF. The CDR3 region has the DNA TGCGCCAGCAGCCAAGTTGGTCTTGGCAGGGGGCAATACGAGCAGTACTTC.

CDR3 loop: CASSHNSGNTIYF. DNA for the CDR3: TGTGCCAGTAGCCACAACTCTGGAAACACCATATATTTT. The chain employs TRBV19 and TRBJ1-3, with D unresolved. Germline V gene sequence: CDR1 LNHDA, CDR2 SQIVND (reference sequence). The CDR3 totals 13 residues. V lost 6 bases, J lost 0 bases, and 6 bases lay in between.

V is TRBV7-3 and J is TRBJ1-2; 8 bases are a match to TRBD1. Germline CDR1 SGHTA, CDR2 FQGTGA. Trimming at V came to 2 bases and at J to 7 bases, leaving 15 bases not matched to a gene. The CDR3 runs 17 residues. The CDR3 spells CASSLGRGQKIESGYTF. The CDR3 coding sequence is TGTGCCAGCAGCTTAGGCAGGGGGCAGAAAATAGAAAGTGGCTACACCTTC. Looking up the rest from reference TRBV7-3 and TRBJ1-2 gives the full variable domain: GAGVSQTPSNKVTEKGKYVELRCDPISGHTALYWYRQSLGQGPEFLIYFQGTGAADDSGLPNDRFFAVRPEGSVSTLKIQRTERGDSAVYLCASSLGRGQKIESGYTFGSGTRLTVV.

V gene TRBV28 combines with J gene TRBJ2-1; D might be TRBD1 (5 bases). V dropped 3 bases and J dropped 9 bases, with 18 bases sitting between them. The CDR3 sequence is 15 residues long. CDR1 is MDHEN, CDR2 SYDVKM, per germline. CDR3 DNA sequence: TGTGCCAGCAGTTTTCAGGGTATCCCAGACAGTGAGCAGTTCTTC. Its protein is CASSFQGIPDSEQFF.